The clone carrying this T cell receptor beta chain was detected many times. The record originates from a study of T-cell reconstitution after alpha-beta-depleted transplantation in children. Preparation of the TCRbeta library involved a method that used unique molecular identifiers. TCRdb called the PCR reads again in MiXCR, with one record for every CDR3 protein. The repertoire holds around 93,000 distinct CDR3 sequences, with roughly 8.8% as singletons. Germline-derived CDR1 and CDR2 are LGHNA and YNFKEQ. V was pared by 0 bases and J by 0 bases, with 12 bases between. The CDR3 is 17 amino acids. The sequence derives from a human donor who donated a stem cell graft to a child with congenital amegakaryocytic thrombocytopenia. This specimen consisted of PBMCs from the stem cell graft donor, obtained from the stem cell graft. The rearrangement joins TRBV4-2 to TRBJ1-5, with D tentatively TRBD1 (6 bases). The CDR3 coding sequence is TGTGCCAGCAGCCAAGAAACAGGGTCCTATAGCAATCAGCCCCAGCATTTT. It yields the protein CASSQETGSYSNQPQHF.